This TCR beta chain was sequenced during a study of graft-versus-host responses after intestinal transplantation. Study overall: Multivisceral, liver-intestinal, or isolated intestinal transplants were received by the recipients. Induction with anti-thymocyte globulin, then tacrolimus and steroids for around three years, was given to all recipients.

The CDR3 runs to 15 residues. V dropped 0 bases and J dropped 6 bases, with 13 bases sitting between them. Germline assignment: CDR1 SGHTA and CDR2 FQGTGA. Concerning this clone: What it recognizes is unknown.

Findings and limits, study-wide: High graft-versus-host to host-versus-graft clonal ratios were found in allografts of patients who had graft-donor T cell macrochimerism.

Repertoires were generated with immunoSEQ multiplex PCR, while TCRdb's copy carries only in-frame clones and drops some. The sample lists about 88,000 clones, about 91% occurring once. Sequenced material: unstimulated CD4+ T cells sorted from spleen or lymph node cells, taken before transplant. The rearrangement links TRBV7-3 to TRBJ2-3; a weak D match, TRBD1 (5 bases). The receptor's source is a human donor who was the organ donor for an intestinal transplant. The CDR3 sequence: CASSLTPIPGDTQYF. Here the CDR3 DNA reads TGTGCCAGCAGCTTAACGCCTATCCCAGGGGATACGCAGTATTTT.